What follows are 4 T cell receptor beta chains derived from one specimen sequenced in a study of response to subunit inactivated influenza vaccine. TCRdb reprocessed the RT-PCR reads with MiXCR, giving one entry per CDR3 protein. The table has hundreds of thousands of distinct CDR3 sequences, 6% to 9% seen once; the top ten hold around 13%. Sequencing used PBMCs from blood, obtained roughly 24 months after vaccination. These receptors all come from a man aged 45 to 75 who received an inactivated influenza vaccine.

The genes are TRBV29-1 and TRBJ2-5, with D perhaps being TRBD1 or TRBD2 (5 bases each). This CDR3 comprises 16 residues. Germline V gives CDR1 SQVTM, CDR2 ANQGSEA. V was trimmed by 5 bases and J by 3 bases, leaving 22 bases between them. The chain's CDR3 is CSVPEWAGTWEETQYF. In DNA form, the CDR3 reads TGCAGCGTTCCAGAATGGGCAGGGACGTGGGAAGAGACCCAGTACTTC.

The chain is built from TRBV28 and TRBJ2-7, with D unclear. CDR3 length: 13 residues. Between the trimmed V and J ends, which lost 3 bases and 0 bases, there was a span of 6 bases. Germline CDR1 and CDR2: MDHEN and SYDVKM. CDR3 region: CASSFVASYEQYF. For the CDR3, the DNA is TGTGCCAGCAGTTTCGTGGCCTCCTACGAGCAGTACTTC. Drawing the rest from reference TRBV28 and TRBJ2-7, the complete variable domain is DVKVTQSSRYLVKRTGEKVFLECVQDMDHENMFWYRQDPGLGLRLIYFSYDVKMKEKGDIPEGYSVSREKKERFSLILESASTNQTSMYLCASSFVASYEQYFGPGTRLTVT.

On this clonotype itself: This may arise from a read error, as a much more abundant clone is one base away. It is likely a read error, because the conserved phenylalanine at the end of the CDR3 is missing. The chain carries TRBV25-1 and TRBJ2-1; D may be TRBD1 (6 bases). Trimming left V 3 bases short and J 7 bases short, with 13 bases between. Germline-derived CDR1 and CDR2 are MGHDK and SYGVNS. The CDR3 has 14 amino acids. The DNA of the CDR3 is TGTGCCAGCAGTGAGGCTACAGGGTGGAATGAGCAGTTCTCC. Amino acid sequence: CASSEATGWNEQFS.

CDR3 loop: CSALGANNEQFF. The CDR3 region has the DNA TGCAGTGCTCTGGGGGCGAACAATGAGCAGTTCTTC. This sequence joins TRBV20-1 and TRBJ2-1, with D possibly matching TRBD1 (6 bases). This CDR3 has 12 amino acids. The V end was cut by 5 bases, the J end by 5 bases, with 10 bases between. CDR1 is DFQATT and CDR2 is SNEGSKA in the germline V gene (reference sequence).